These 32 T cell receptor beta chains share one sample of origin, sequenced in a study of cytomegalovirus exposure and HLA in healthy donors. The PCR employed 60 Vbeta primers together with 13 Jbeta primers. Repertoires were generated with immunoSEQ multiplex PCR, while TCRdb's copy carries only in-frame clones and drops some. The sample includes about 170,000 clones, around 78% seen only once; the top ten take approximately 2.1%. Sequences were obtained from PBMCs. The receptors were gathered from a woman aged 25 to 39 in good health and CMV-seropositive.

The chain uses TRBV13 and TRBJ2-3; 9 bases are shared with TRBD1. This CDR3 has 14 amino acids. With 3 bases clipped from V and 6 bases from J, the junction kept 4 bases outside the gene matches. CDR1 is PRHDT, CDR2 FYEKMQ, per germline (reference sequence). The CDR3 nucleotides are TGTGCCAGCAGCTTCCGACAGGGGGTGGATACGCAGTATTTT. It is translated as CASSFRQGVDTQYF.

This clone was recorded once. The chain recombines TRBV2 with TRBJ2-7; TRBD1 is a possible D gene (6 bases). This CDR3 spans 13 amino acids. Trimming stripped 5 bases from V and 4 bases from J, with 12 bases between. Germline V gene data show CDR1 as SNHLY and CDR2 as FYNNEI. This CDR3 is CASSLPQGYEQYF. The CDR3, as DNA: TGTGCCAGCAGTCTACCCCAGGGGTACGAGCAGTACTTC.

This chain uses TRBV6-6 with TRBJ2-3; unclear D gene. CDR1 is MNHNY, CDR2 SVGAGI, per germline (reference sequence). V was cut by 2 bases and J by 11 bases, with 11 bases left in between. This CDR3 is built from 12 residues. The CDR3 DNA reads as TGTGCCAGCAGTTACGATCCAAGAGGGCAGTATTTT. Its protein product is CASSYDPRGQYF.

The chain joins TRBV5-4 to TRBJ1-2; no definite D call. The V gene's germline CDR1 is SGHNT and CDR2 YYREEE (reference sequence). CDR3 length equals 14 residues. Trimming left V 0 bases short and J 0 bases short, with 6 bases between. This CDR3 reads CASSLGGTNYGYTF. The CDR3 DNA reads TGTGCCAGCAGCTTGGGAGGGACTAACTATGGCTACACCTTC.

This sequence joins TRBV30 and TRBJ2-5; perhaps TRBD1 as D (6 bases). The tail of the sequence fits TRBJ2-7 better, so the J call may be wrong. The V gene's germline CDR1 is GTSNPN and CDR2 SVGIG (reference sequence). The CDR3 consists of 13 residues. CDR3 bases: TGTGCCTGGAAGGGGGACAACAACTACGAGCAGTACTTC. It codes for CAWKGDNNYEQYF.

This chain joins TRBV6-5 and TRBJ2-2, with 13 nucleotides matching TRBD2. Germline V gene data show CDR1 as MNHEY and CDR2 as SVGAGI. The CDR3 contains 14 residues. V shed 7 bases and J 13 bases; nucleotides not matched to a gene: 9. CDR3 in amino acids: CASTPTSGRAGLFF. The CDR3 DNA is TGTGCCAGCACCCCAACTAGCGGGAGGGCCGGGCTGTTTTTT.

This chain links TRBV7-2 with TRBJ1-5; no firm D call. The length of the CDR3 is 15 residues. The germline CDR1 and CDR2 sequences are SGHTA and FQGNSA. Between the trimmed V and J ends, which lost 1 base and 5 bases, there was a span of 12 bases. CDR3 sequence reads: CASSLGPRTDQPQHF. The CDR3 nucleotides are TGTGCCAGCAGCTTAGGGCCTAGAACGGATCAGCCCCAGCATTTT.

The count of this clone is one. This sequence joins TRBV5-6 and TRBJ1-2; D is possibly TRBD1 (6 bases). This CDR3 region has 14 residues. V was clipped by 6 bases and J by 8 bases, with 20 bases between them. The germline gives CDR1 SGHDT, CDR2 YYEEEE. CDR3 nucleotides: TGTGCCAGCACCCCACGGGGGGGGCAACGAGGCTACACCTTC. Translating it yields CASTPRGGQRGYTF.

The rearrangement joins TRBV7-2 to TRBJ2-7; no clear D gene. This CDR3 comprises 12 residues. Germline CDR1 is SGHTA and CDR2 is FQGNSA. V was pared by 0 bases and J by 6 bases, with 6 bases between. The CDR3 region is CASSLASVEQYF. The CDR3 coding sequence is TGTGCCAGCAGCTTAGCCTCGGTCGAGCAGTACTTC.

V usage is TRBV10-1 and J usage is TRBJ2-7; 8 bases agree with TRBD2. Germline lookup yields CDR1 WNHNN and CDR2 SYGVQD (reference sequence). V lost 4 bases to trimming and J lost 0 bases; unmatched junction nucleotides: 5. CDR3 length: 15 amino acids. Here the CDR3 reads CASSVKRGPSYEQYF. In DNA, the CDR3 is TGCGCCAGCAGTGTTAAGCGGGGGCCCTCCTACGAGCAGTACTTC.

The V call is TRBV28, the J call TRBJ1-1; a possible D gene is TRBD1 (5 bases). CDR3 length: 15 residues. The germline V gene has CDR1 MDHEN and CDR2 SYDVKM. Trimming left V 1 base short and J 0 bases short, with 9 bases between. The chain's CDR3 is CASSLSSGLNTEAFF. The CDR3 DNA follows: TGTGCCAGCAGTTTATCTTCAGGGTTGAACACTGAAGCTTTCTTT. The variable domain in full, completed from reference TRBV28 and TRBJ1-1, reads DVKVTQSSRYLVKRTGEKVFLECVQDMDHENMFWYRQDPGLGLRLIYFSYDVKMKEKGDIPEGYSVSREKKERFSLILESASTNQTSMYLCASSLSSGLNTEAFFGQGTRLTVV.

The V and J genes are TRBV7-2 and TRBJ1-5; TRBD1 might be the D (6 bases). Trimming took 5 bases from V and 7 from J, leaving 12 bases between them. Germline CDR1 is SGHTA and CDR2 is FQGNSA. CDR3 size: 13 residues. The CDR3 sequence: CASSQQGRQPQHF. CDR3 nucleotides: TGTGCCAGCAGCCAACAGGGCAGGCAGCCCCAGCATTTT.

This rearrangement joins TRBV6-5 to TRBJ1-5; D is ambiguous. There are 13 residues in the CDR3. V lost 0 bases, J lost 6 bases, and 6 bases lay in between. In germline, CDR1 is MNHEY, CDR2 SVGAGI. This chain's CDR3 is CASSYSIGQPQHF. CDR3 in DNA: TGTGCCAGCAGTTACTCGATCGGTCAGCCCCAGCATTTT.

The V call is TRBV6-6, the J call TRBJ2-2, with D tentatively TRBD2 (6 bases). The V gene's germline CDR1 is MNHNY and CDR2 SVGAGI (reference sequence). Trimming removed 10 bases from V and 3 bases from J, with 15 bases in between. This CDR3 region has 14 residues. This CDR3 reads CATREGLDTGELFF. CDR3 coding DNA: TGTGCCACGAGAGAGGGACTCGACACCGGGGAGCTGTTTTTT.

The V call is TRBV11-2, the J call TRBJ1-1; unclear D gene. The V gene lost 5 bases and the J gene lost 10 bases, with 11 bases spanning the gap. The CDR3 length is 11 residues. Germline CDR1 is SGHAT and CDR2 is FQNNGV. The CDR3 sequence: CASSQLSGAFF. DNA of the CDR3: TGTGCCAGCAGCCAACTCTCTGGAGCTTTCTTT.

This clone was seen once. The chain carries TRBV28 and TRBJ1-2; D ambiguous. The V and J ends lost 5 bases and 2 bases respectively, with 12 bases between them. Per germline, CDR1 MDHEN and CDR2 SYDVKM. The CDR3 length is 14 residues. The CDR3 DNA is TGTGCCAGCAGTAGTACACCCTCGAACTATGGCTACACCTTC. Translating it yields CASSSTPSNYGYTF.

The gene calls are TRBV4-3 and TRBJ2-1; TRBD2 matches 8 bases. Germline values: CDR1 LGHNA, CDR2 YSLEER. The V gene end was trimmed by 5 bases and the J gene end by 7 bases; junction bases not matched to a gene: 4. The CDR3 totals 13 residues. CDR3 DNA: TGCGCCAGCAGCGTACCGGGGGGGAATGAGCAGTTCTTC. This sequence encodes CASSVPGGNEQFF.

The genes are TRBV5-1 and TRBJ1-1; TRBD1 is a possible D gene (5 bases). CDR3 length: 14 amino acids. CDR1 and CDR2 from the germline V gene are SGHRS and YFSETQ. V was shortened by 4 bases and J by 6 bases, with 16 bases between the two germline ends. Here the CDR3 DNA reads TGCGCCAGCAGCCAAGGGACTTGGAGCCCTGAAGCTTTCTTT. It is translated as CASSQGTWSPEAFF.

This clone was recorded only once. This chain joins TRBV7-2 and TRBJ2-7; no definite D call. V was trimmed by 5 bases and J by 3 bases, leaving 17 bases between them. Germline-derived CDR1 and CDR2 are SGHTA and FQGNSA. The CDR3 contains 15 residues. The CDR3 loop is CASSPSSEVYYEQYF. The CDR3, as DNA: TGTGCCAGCAGCCCCTCGAGCGAGGTCTACTACGAGCAGTACTTC.

V usage is TRBV27 and J usage is TRBJ1-1; 8 bases fit TRBD1. The CDR3 sequence is 13 residues long. CDR1 MNHEY and CDR2 SMNVEV come from the germline V gene (reference sequence). J gave up 5 bases and V 5 bases, and 4 bases lay outside the gene matches. The DNA of the CDR3 is TGTGCCAGCAGTCCTAGGACAGGGACTGAAGCTTTCTTT. Amino acids: CASSPRTGTEAFF.

The chain has TRBV30 and TRBJ1-6; a possible D gene is TRBD1 (5 bases). CDR1 is GTSNPN, CDR2 SVGIG, per germline (reference sequence). V gave up 2 bases and J gave up 10 bases, with 12 bases separating them. This CDR3 has 13 residues. CDR3 loop: CAWSLGQNSPLHF. The CDR3 nucleotides read TGTGCCTGGAGTTTGGGGCAGAACTCACCCCTCCACTTT.

J is TRBJ2-7 and V is TRBV7-2, with D unclear. The CDR3 extends over 12 amino acids. The germline CDR1 and CDR2 sequences are SGHTA and FQGNSA. V was trimmed by 3 bases and J by 2 bases, leaving 5 bases between them. The CDR3 here is CASSFTAYEQYF. The CDR3 region has the DNA TGTGCCAGCAGCTTTACGGCCTACGAGCAGTACTTC.

This sequence joins TRBV4-3 and TRBJ2-7, with 7 bases matching TRBD1. Trimming at V came to 2 bases and at J to 3 bases, leaving 10 bases not matched to a gene. Germline V gene data show CDR1 as LGHNA and CDR2 as YSLEER. CDR3 size: 16 residues. The DNA for the CDR3 is TGCGCCAGCAGCCAACAATTGGGGACAGTGGACTACGAGCAGTACTTC. Its protein product is CASSQQLGTVDYEQYF.

The CDR3, as DNA: TGCGCCAGCAGCCAAGATGTGGGGACAGGGGCAGATACGCAGTATTTT. Translating gives CASSQDVGTGADTQYF. The chain recombines TRBV4-3 with TRBJ2-3; TRBD1 agrees at 10 bases. The germline V gene has CDR1 LGHNA and CDR2 YSLEER. J was trimmed by 4 bases and V by 0 bases; bases with no gene match: 4. The CDR3 has 16 amino acids.

The genes are TRBV5-1 and TRBJ2-5; D gene uncertain. V gave up 0 bases and J gave up 2 bases, with 8 bases separating them. This CDR3 is 14 amino acids long. Germline V lookup: CDR1 SGHRS, CDR2 YFSETQ. The CDR3 region has the DNA TGCGCCAGCAGCTTGGAGAGAGATCAAGAGACCCAGTACTTC. As protein: CASSLERDQETQYF.

The V and J genes are TRBV27 and TRBJ2-7, with a tentative D call TRBD1 (6 bases). The germline V gene has CDR1 MNHEY and CDR2 SMNVEV (reference sequence). The V gene lost 5 bases and the J gene lost 3 bases, with 17 bases spanning the gap. This CDR3 has 15 residues. This CDR3 is CASSLRNRALYEQYF. The CDR3 DNA reads TGTGCCAGCAGTCTCCGAAACAGGGCGCTCTACGAGCAGTACTTC.

J is TRBJ1-2 and V is TRBV30; 10 bases map to TRBD1. V gave up 4 bases and J gave up 7 bases; unmatched junction bases: 6. The germline V gene encodes CDR1 GTSNPN and CDR2 SVGIG (reference sequence). The CDR3 is 13 amino acids. CDR3 residues: CAWTDRGRGGYTF. CDR3 DNA sequence: TGTGCCTGGACCGACAGGGGGCGAGGTGGCTACACCTTC. Using reference TRBV30 and TRBJ1-2 for the parts outside the CDR3, the full variable domain is SQTIHQWPATLVQPVGSPLSLECTVEGTSNPNLYWYRQAAGRGLQLLFYSVGIGQISSEVPQNLSASRPQDRQFILSSKKLLLSDSGFYLCAWTDRGRGGYTFGSGTRLTVV.

In DNA, the CDR3 is TGCGCCAGCAGCGGACGGGATTTAGAGACCCAGTACTTC. Translating it yields CASSGRDLETQYF. This rearrangement joins TRBV5-1 to TRBJ2-5, with D possibly matching TRBD2 (5 bases). The CDR3 is 13 amino acids. Germline V gene lookup returns CDR1 SGHRS and CDR2 YFSETQ. V was shortened by 4 bases and J by 4 bases, with 11 bases between the two germline ends.

The V call is TRBV19, the J call TRBJ1-2; TRBD1 agrees at 7 bases. The CDR3 totals 15 residues. Germline V lookup: CDR1 LNHDA, CDR2 SQIVND (reference sequence). V gave up 3 bases and J gave up 2 bases; unmatched junction bases: 6. The CDR3 spells CASSIGTVENYGYTF. In DNA form, the CDR3 reads TGTGCCAGTAGTATTGGGACAGTGGAAAACTATGGCTACACCTTC.

CDR3 sequence (DNA): TGTGCCAGCGGTACAGGGGCCCCGAACACCGGGGAGCTGTTTTTT. Translating gives CASGTGAPNTGELFF. V gene TRBV5-4 combines with J gene TRBJ2-2, with 7 bases identical to TRBD1. The germline CDR1 and CDR2 sequences are SGHNT and YYREEE (reference sequence). The junction had 6 bases not matched to a gene; V was cut back by 7 bases and J by 0 bases. The CDR3 loop spans 15 amino acids.

This clone has just one count. V is TRBV5-4 and J is TRBJ2-1; unclear D gene. The CDR3 totals 13 residues. V was clipped by 0 bases and J by 7 bases, with 8 bases between them. Germline CDR1 is SGHNT and CDR2 is YYREEE (reference sequence). CDR3 sequence (DNA): TGTGCCAGCAGCTTGGCTGCGGAAAATGAGCAGTTCTTC. This translates into CASSLAAENEQFF.

The CDR3 reads CASSHLGQGHTEAFF. The CDR3 bases are TGCGCCAGCAGCCACCTGGGGCAGGGCCACACTGAAGCTTTCTTT. The J gene is TRBJ1-1, the V gene TRBV4-1; possible D gene TRBD1, 5 bases. Germline assignment: CDR1 MGHRA and CDR2 YSYEKL. This CDR3 is 15 amino acids long. The ends were cut back, 3 bases at V and 3 bases at J, with 14 bases in the middle.